Below, one T cell receptor beta chain is given with its context. Germline CDR1 reads SGHNT; CDR2 reads YENEEA. The CDR3 is 16 amino acids. V lost 5 bases and J 2 bases, leaving 17 bases between the germline ends. The source of the sample is a study of control samples from healthy donors and cancer patients. The assay was immunoSEQ multiplex PCR, and TCRdb's table has in-frame clones only and misses some. The sample yields around 76,000 clones, 85% to 95% seen once. This receptor was taken from a woman in her thirties or forties in good health. The gene calls are TRBV11-3 and TRBJ2-3; tentatively, D is TRBD1 (7 bases). The sample consisted of blood. The CDR3 is CASSPEGAGFTDTQYF. For the CDR3, the DNA is TGTGCCAGCAGCCCCGAGGGGGCGGGGTTCACAGATACGCAGTATTTT.